The rows below give T cell receptor beta chains drawn from one sample of a study of blood T cell repertoires in COVID-19. Profiled with immunoSEQ multiplex PCR; TCRdb holds only in-frame clones, not every one. The sample holds around 280,000 clones, 75% to 90% seen once. Material for sequencing was peripheral blood. These TCRs come from a woman between 50 and 59 years old who had recovered from COVID-19. Each CDR3 is given with its conserved first and last residue. Each record gives: V gene, J gene, D gene, CDR3 DNA, CDR3 protein. The D gene is left open where the match is weak.

V gene: TRBV9; J gene: TRBJ2-1; D gene: TRBD1; CDR3 DNA: TGTGCCAGCAGCCCGGGGCAGGGGGCTTATGAGCAGTTCTTC; CDR3 protein: CASSPGQGAYEQFF
V gene: TRBV6-5; J gene: TRBJ2-3; D gene: .; CDR3 DNA: TGTGCCAGCAGGCGGGTGGCCACTAGCACAGATACGCAGTATTTT; CDR3 protein: CASRRVATSTDTQYF
V gene: TRBV19; J gene: TRBJ1-1; D gene: TRBD1; CDR3 DNA: TGTGCCAGTAGTAGGGACAGGTCTGAAGCTTTCTTT; CDR3 protein: CASSRDRSEAFF
V gene: TRBV9; J gene: TRBJ2-7; D gene: TRBD1; CDR3 DNA: TGTGCCAGCAGCGTAGAGACAGGGAGCTACGAGCAGTACTTC; CDR3 protein: CASSVETGSYEQYF
V gene: TRBV4-1; J gene: TRBJ2-3; D gene: TRBD2; CDR3 DNA: TGCGCCAGCAGCCAAGAGTGGCTAGCGGGGGAAGATACGCAGTATTTT; CDR3 protein: CASSQEWLAGEDTQYF
V gene: TRBV12-3/TRBV12-4; J gene: TRBJ2-2; D gene: .; CDR3 DNA: TGTGCCAGCAGTTTCGACACCGGGGAGCTGTTTTTT; CDR3 protein: CASSFDTGELFF
V gene: TRBV19; J gene: TRBJ1-5; D gene: .; CDR3 DNA: TGTGCCAGTAGGGGGACACCTAGCAATCAGCCCCAGCATTTT; CDR3 protein: CASRGTPSNQPQHF
V gene: TRBV6-5; J gene: TRBJ2-7; D gene: .; CDR3 DNA: TGTGCCAGCAATTTTCTCTACGAGCAGTACTTC; CDR3 protein: CASNFLYEQYF
V gene: TRBV5-1; J gene: TRBJ2-1; D gene: TRBD2; CDR3 DNA: TGCGCCAGCATCTCGTTACCCGGACTAGCGGGACCTAGCTCCTACAATGAGCAGTTCTTC; CDR3 protein: CASISLPGLAGPSSYNEQFF
V gene: TRBV5-1; J gene: TRBJ1-1; D gene: .; CDR3 DNA: TGCGCCAGCAGCTTTGACTCGTGGAACACTGAAGCTTTCTTT; CDR3 protein: CASSFDSWNTEAFF
V gene: TRBV25-1; J gene: TRBJ1-2; D gene: .; CDR3 DNA: TGTGCCAGCAGTCAAGGGGCGAGAGGCTACACCTTC; CDR3 protein: CASSQGARGYTF
V gene: TRBV5-1; J gene: TRBJ2-1; D gene: TRBD2; CDR3 DNA: TGCGCCAGCAGCTTGGCACTAGCGGGGGGCTACAATGAGCAGTTCTTC; CDR3 protein: CASSLALAGGYNEQFF
V gene: TRBV7-9; J gene: TRBJ2-1; D gene: TRBD2; CDR3 DNA: TGTGCCAGCAGCTTAACCCGCCGATTAGCGGGGGGGAATGAGCAGTTCTTC; CDR3 protein: CASSLTRRLAGGNEQFF
V gene: TRBV4-2; J gene: TRBJ2-5; D gene: .; CDR3 DNA: TGTGCCAGCAGCCAAGGCGGGACCCAAGAGACCCAGTACTTC; CDR3 protein: CASSQGGTQETQYF